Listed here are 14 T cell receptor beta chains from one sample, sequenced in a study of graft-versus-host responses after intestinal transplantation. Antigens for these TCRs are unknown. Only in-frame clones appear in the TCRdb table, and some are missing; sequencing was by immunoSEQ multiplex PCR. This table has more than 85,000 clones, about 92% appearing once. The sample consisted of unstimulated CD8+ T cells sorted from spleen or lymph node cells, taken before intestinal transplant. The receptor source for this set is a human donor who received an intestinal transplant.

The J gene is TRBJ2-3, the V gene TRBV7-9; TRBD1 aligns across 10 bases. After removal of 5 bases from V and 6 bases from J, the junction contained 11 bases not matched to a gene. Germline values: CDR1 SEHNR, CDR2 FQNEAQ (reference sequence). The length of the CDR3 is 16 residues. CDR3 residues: CASSLPGQGQRDTQYF. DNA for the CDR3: TGTGCCAGCAGCCTGCCGGGACAGGGGCAAAGGGATACGCAGTATTTT.

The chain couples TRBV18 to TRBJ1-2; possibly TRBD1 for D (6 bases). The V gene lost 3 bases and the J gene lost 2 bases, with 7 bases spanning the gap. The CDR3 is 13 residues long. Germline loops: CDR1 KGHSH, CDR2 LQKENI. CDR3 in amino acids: CASSPGTNYGYTF. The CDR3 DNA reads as TGTGCCAGCTCACCCGGGACAAACTATGGCTACACCTTC.

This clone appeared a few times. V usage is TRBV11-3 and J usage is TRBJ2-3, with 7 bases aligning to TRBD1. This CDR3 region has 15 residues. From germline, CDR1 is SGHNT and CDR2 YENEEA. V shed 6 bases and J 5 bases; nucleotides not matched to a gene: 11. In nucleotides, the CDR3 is TGTGCCAGCAGGCCTGACAGGGAAACAATAGATACGCAGTATTTT. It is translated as CASRPDRETIDTQYF.

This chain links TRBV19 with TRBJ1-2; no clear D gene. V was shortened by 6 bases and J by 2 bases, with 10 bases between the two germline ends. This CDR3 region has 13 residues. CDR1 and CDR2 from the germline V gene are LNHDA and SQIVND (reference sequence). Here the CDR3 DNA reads TGTGCCAGTAGCCCACATACAAACTATGGCTACACCTTC. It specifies CASSPHTNYGYTF.

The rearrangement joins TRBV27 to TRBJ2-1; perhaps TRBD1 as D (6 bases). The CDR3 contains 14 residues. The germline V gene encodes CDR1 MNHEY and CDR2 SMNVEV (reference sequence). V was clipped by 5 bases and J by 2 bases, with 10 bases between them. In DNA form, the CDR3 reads TGTGCCAGCAGTGGGGCAGGGGCCTACAATGAGCAGTTCTTC. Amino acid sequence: CASSGAGAYNEQFF.

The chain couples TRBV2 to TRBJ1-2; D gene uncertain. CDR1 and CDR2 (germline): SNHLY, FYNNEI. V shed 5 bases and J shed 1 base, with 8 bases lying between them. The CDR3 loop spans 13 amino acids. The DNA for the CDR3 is TGTGCCAGCAGTTTGACTGTTAACTATGGCTACACCTTC. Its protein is CASSLTVNYGYTF.

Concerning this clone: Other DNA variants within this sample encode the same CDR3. The CDR3: CASSEWRQGVTDTQYF. The DNA of the CDR3 is TGTGCCAGCAGTGAGTGGAGGCAGGGGGTAACAGATACGCAGTATTTT. The chain joins TRBV25-1 to TRBJ2-3, with 7 bases lining up with TRBD1. This CDR3 has 16 amino acids. Germline lookup yields CDR1 MGHDK and CDR2 SYGVNS. Trimming at V came to 3 bases and at J to 3 bases, leaving 9 bases not matched to a gene.

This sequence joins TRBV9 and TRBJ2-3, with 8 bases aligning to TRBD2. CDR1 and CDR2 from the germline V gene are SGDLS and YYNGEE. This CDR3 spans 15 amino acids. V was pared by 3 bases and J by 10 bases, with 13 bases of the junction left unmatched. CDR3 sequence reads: CASSGRVGTSGPQYF. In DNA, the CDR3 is TGTGCCAGCAGCGGGAGGGTGGGGACTAGTGGTCCGCAGTATTTT. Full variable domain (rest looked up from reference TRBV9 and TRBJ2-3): DSGVTQTPKHLITATGQRVTLRCSPRSGDLSVYWYQQSLDQGLQFLIQYYNGEERAKGNILERFSAQQFPDLHSELNLSSLELGDSALYFCASSGRVGTSGPQYFGPGTRLTVL.

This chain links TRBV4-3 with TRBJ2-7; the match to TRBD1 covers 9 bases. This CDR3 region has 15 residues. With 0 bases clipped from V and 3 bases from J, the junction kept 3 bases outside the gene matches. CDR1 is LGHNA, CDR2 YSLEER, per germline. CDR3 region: CASSQDSTGGYEQYF. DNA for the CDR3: TGCGCCAGCAGCCAAGATTCGACAGGGGGCTACGAGCAGTACTTC.

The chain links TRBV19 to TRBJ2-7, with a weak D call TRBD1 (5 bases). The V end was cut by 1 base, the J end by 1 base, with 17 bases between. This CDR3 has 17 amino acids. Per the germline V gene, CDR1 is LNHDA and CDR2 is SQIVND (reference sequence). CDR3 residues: CASSIVPRQLGSYEQYF. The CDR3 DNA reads TGTGCCAGTAGTATAGTTCCGAGACAGTTGGGTTCCTACGAGCAGTACTTC.

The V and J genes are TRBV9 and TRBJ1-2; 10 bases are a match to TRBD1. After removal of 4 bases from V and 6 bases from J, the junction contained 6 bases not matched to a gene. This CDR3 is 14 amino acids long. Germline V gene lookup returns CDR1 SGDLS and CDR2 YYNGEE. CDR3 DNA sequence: TGTGCCAGCAGCACCCAGACAGGGGGCGATGGCTACACCTTC. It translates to CASSTQTGGDGYTF.

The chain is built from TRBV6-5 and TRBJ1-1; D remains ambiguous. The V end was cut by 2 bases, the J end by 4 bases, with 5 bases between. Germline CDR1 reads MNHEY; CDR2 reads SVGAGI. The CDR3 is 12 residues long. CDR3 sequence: CASSYEVTEAFF. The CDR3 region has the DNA TGTGCCAGCAGTTACGAGGTCACTGAAGCTTTCTTT.

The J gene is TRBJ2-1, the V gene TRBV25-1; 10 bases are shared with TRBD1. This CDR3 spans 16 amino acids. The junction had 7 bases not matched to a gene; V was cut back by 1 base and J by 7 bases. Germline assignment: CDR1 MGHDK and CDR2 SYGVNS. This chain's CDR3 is CASSESVGQGGNEQFF. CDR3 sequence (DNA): TGTGCCAGCAGTGAATCTGTAGGACAGGGGGGGAATGAGCAGTTCTTC.

The CDR3 sequence is CASSRRAGQSTSDNEQFF. The CDR3 nucleotides are TGTGCCAGCAGCAGGCGGGCTGGACAGTCTACAAGTGACAATGAGCAGTTCTTC. The V and J genes are TRBV7-6 and TRBJ2-1; a possible D gene is TRBD1 (6 bases). The V gene lost 5 bases and the J gene lost 5 bases, with 25 bases spanning the gap. This CDR3 spans 18 amino acids. Germline V gene sequence: CDR1 SGHVS, CDR2 FNYEAQ.